These 5 T cell receptor beta chains share one sample of origin, sequenced in a study. TCRdb recomputed calls from the RT-PCR reads with MiXCR, one row per CDR3 protein. The sample has hundreds of thousands of distinct CDR3 sequences, over 12% seen once. The specimen sequenced was memory CD4+ T cells from blood. All receptors come from a female donor in good health, serving as a healthy control.

This clonotype was detected a few times. The chain links TRBV5-1 to TRBJ2-2, with 8 nucleotides matching TRBD2. The V gene's germline CDR1 is SGHRS and CDR2 YFSETQ. J was trimmed by 3 bases and V by 0 bases; bases with no gene match: 1. The CDR3 is 15 residues long. The CDR3 is CASSLDSGDTGELFF. In DNA form, the CDR3 reads TGCGCCAGCAGCTTGGATAGCGGGGACACCGGGGAGCTGTTTTTT. Drawing the rest from reference TRBV5-1 and TRBJ2-2, the complete variable domain is KAGVTQTPRYLIKTRGQQVTLSCSPISGHRSVSWYQQTPGQGLQFLFEYFSETQRNKGNFPGRFSGRQFSNSRSEMNVSTLELGDSALYLCASSLDSGDTGELFFGEGSRLTVL.

This clonotype appeared many times. This chain links TRBV11-2 with TRBJ2-3, with TRBD2 as a possible D gene (5 bases). The CDR3 has 15 residues. The V end was cut by 5 bases, the J end by 1 base, with 13 bases between. Germline lookup yields CDR1 SGHAT and CDR2 FQNNGV. In nucleotides, the CDR3 is TGTGCCAGCAGCGTCAGGAGGAGTGGCACAGATACGCAGTATTTT. The encoded protein is CASSVRRSGTDTQYF. The full variable domain, its missing parts supplied by reference TRBV11-2 and TRBJ2-3, is EAGVAQSPRYKIIEKRQSVAFWCNPISGHATLYWYQQILGQGPKLLIQFQNNGVVDDSQLPKDRFSAERLKGVDSTLKIQPAKLEDSAVYLCASSVRRSGTDTQYFGPGTRLTVL.

This clonotype was detected only a few times. V usage is TRBV6-5 and J usage is TRBJ1-4; unclear D gene. CDR1 and CDR2 (germline): MNHEY, SVGAGI. Trimming cost V 9 bases and J 0 bases, with 11 bases left between them. The CDR3 is made up of 14 amino acids. CDR3 sequence reads: CASQLRATNEKLFF. DNA for the CDR3: TGTGCCAGTCAGCTACGGGCAACTAATGAAAAACTGTTTTTT.

J is TRBJ1-1 and V is TRBV28; D unclear. The CDR3 has 15 amino acids. CDR1 and CDR2 (germline): MDHEN, SYDVKM. V was clipped by 6 bases and J by 7 bases, with 21 bases between them. CDR3 protein: CASSHSTGRMFEAFF. The DNA for the CDR3 is TGTGCCAGCAGCCACTCTACCGGACGGATGTTTGAAGCTTTCTTT.

The CDR3 DNA sequence: TGCAGTGCCCGCGGACAGGGGGCGGCAGATACGCAGTATTTT. Translated: CSARGQGAADTQYF. J is TRBJ2-3 and V is TRBV20-1; TRBD1 aligns across 11 bases. CDR3 length: 14 residues. Germline loops: CDR1 DFQATT, CDR2 SNEGSKA (reference sequence). The junction had 6 bases not matched to a gene; V was cut back by 6 bases and J by 4 bases.